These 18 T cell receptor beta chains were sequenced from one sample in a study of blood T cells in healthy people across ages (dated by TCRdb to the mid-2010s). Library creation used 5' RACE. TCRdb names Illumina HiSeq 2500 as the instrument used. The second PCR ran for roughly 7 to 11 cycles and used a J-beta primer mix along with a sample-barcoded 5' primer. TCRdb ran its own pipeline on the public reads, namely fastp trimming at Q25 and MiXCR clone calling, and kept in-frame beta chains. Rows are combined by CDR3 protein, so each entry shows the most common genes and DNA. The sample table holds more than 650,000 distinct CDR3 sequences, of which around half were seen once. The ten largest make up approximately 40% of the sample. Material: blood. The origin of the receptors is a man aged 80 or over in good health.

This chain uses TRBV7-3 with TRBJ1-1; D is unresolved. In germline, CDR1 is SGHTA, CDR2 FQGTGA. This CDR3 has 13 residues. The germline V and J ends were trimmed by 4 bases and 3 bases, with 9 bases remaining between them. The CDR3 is CASSSTRDTEAFF. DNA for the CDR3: TGTGCCAGCAGCTCCACCCGCGACACTGAAGCTTTCTTT.

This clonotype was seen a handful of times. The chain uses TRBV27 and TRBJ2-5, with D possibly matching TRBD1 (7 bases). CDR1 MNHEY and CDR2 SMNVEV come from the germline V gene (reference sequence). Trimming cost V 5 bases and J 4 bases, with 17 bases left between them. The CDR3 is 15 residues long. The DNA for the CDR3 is TGTGCCAGCAGTCCTAATCAGGGGGGTGGAGAGACCCAGTACTTC. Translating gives CASSPNQGGGETQYF.

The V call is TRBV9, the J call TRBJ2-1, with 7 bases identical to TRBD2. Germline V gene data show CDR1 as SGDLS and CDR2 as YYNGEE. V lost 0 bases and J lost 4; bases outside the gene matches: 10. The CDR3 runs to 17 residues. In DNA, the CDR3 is TGTGCCAGCAGCGTAGTCCCTAGCGGCGGCGTTTACAATGAGCAGTTCTTC. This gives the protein CASSVVPSGGVYNEQFF.

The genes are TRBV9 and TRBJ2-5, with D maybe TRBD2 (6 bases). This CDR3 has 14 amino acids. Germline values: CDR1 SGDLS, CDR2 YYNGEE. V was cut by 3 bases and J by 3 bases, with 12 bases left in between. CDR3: CASSAGLQKETQYF. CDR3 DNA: TGTGCCAGCAGCGCAGGACTACAAAAAGAGACCCAGTACTTC.

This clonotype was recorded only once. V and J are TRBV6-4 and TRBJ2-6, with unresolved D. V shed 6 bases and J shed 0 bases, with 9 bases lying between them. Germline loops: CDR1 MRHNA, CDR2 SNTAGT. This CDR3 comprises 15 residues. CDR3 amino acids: CASRPTSSGANVLTF. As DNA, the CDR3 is TGTGCCAGCAGGCCCACCAGCTCTGGGGCCAACGTCCTGACTTTC.

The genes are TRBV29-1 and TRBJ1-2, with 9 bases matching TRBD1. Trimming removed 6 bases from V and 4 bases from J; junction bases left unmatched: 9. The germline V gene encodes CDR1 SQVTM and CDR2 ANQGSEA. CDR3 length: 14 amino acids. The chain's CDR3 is CSVTTGGASYGYTF. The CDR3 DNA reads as TGCAGCGTCACCACAGGGGGCGCGAGCTATGGCTACACCTTC.

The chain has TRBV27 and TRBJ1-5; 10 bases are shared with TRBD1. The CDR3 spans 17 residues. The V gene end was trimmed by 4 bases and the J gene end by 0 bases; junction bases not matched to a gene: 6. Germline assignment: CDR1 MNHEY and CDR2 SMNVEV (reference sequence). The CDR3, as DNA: TGTGCCAGCAGTTCCCGGACAGGGGGTAATAGCAATCAGCCCCAGCATTTT. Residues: CASSSRTGGNSNQPQHF.

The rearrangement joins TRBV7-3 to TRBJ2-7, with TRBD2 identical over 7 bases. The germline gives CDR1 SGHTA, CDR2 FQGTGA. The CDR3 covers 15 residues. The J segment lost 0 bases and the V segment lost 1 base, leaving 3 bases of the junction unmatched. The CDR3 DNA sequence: TGTGCCAGCAGCTTAATCGGGGGGAGCTCCTACGAGCAGTACTTC. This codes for CASSLIGGSSYEQYF. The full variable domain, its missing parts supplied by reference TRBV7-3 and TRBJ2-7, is GAGVSQTPSNKVTEKGKYVELRCDPISGHTALYWYRQSLGQGPEFLIYFQGTGAADDSGLPNDRFFAVRPEGSVSTLKIQRTERGDSAVYLCASSLIGGSSYEQYFGPGTRLTVT.

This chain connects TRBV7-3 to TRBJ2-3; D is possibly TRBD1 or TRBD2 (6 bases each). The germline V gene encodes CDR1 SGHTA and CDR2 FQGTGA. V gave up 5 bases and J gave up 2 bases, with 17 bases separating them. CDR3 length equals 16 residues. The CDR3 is CASSLGGLTNTDTQYF. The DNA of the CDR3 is TGTGCCAGCAGCCTAGGGGGGCTCACCAACACAGATACGCAGTATTTT. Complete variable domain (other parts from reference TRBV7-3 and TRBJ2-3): GAGVSQTPSNKVTEKGKYVELRCDPISGHTALYWYRQSLGQGPEFLIYFQGTGAADDSGLPNDRFFAVRPEGSVSTLKIQRTERGDSAVYLCASSLGGLTNTDTQYFGPGTRLTVL.

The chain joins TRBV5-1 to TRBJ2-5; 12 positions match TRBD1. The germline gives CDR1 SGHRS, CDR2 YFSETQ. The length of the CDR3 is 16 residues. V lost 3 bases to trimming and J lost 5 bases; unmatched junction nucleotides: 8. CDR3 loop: CASSSTPGQGAETQYF. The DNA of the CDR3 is TGCGCCAGCAGCTCGACACCGGGACAGGGGGCGGAGACCCAGTACTTC. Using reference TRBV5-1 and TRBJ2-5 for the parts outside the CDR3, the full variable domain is KAGVTQTPRYLIKTRGQQVTLSCSPISGHRSVSWYQQTPGQGLQFLFEYFSETQRNKGNFPGRFSGRQFSNSRSEMNVSTLELGDSALYLCASSSTPGQGAETQYFGPGTRLLVL.

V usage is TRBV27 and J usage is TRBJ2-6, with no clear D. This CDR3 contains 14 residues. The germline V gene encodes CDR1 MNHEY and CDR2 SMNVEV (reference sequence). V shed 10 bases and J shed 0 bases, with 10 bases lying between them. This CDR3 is CATSLISGANVLTF. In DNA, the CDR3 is TGTGCCACTTCCCTGATCTCTGGGGCCAACGTCCTGACTTTC.

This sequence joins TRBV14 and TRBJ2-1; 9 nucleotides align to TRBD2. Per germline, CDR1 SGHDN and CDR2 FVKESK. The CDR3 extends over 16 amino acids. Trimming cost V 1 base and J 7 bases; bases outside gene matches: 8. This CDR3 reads CASSQGREGRINEQFF. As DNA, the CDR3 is TGTGCCAGCAGCCAAGGGCGGGAGGGACGGATAAATGAGCAGTTCTTC.

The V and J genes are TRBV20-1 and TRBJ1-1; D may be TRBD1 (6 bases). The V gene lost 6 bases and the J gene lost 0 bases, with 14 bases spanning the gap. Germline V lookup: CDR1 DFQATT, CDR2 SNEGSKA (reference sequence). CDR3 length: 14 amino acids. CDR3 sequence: CSARTVGMNTEAFF. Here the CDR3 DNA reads TGCAGTGCCAGGACAGTGGGAATGAACACTGAAGCTTTCTTT.

As DNA, the CDR3 is TGTGCCAGCAGTGGCGGGACACGAAATTCCTACAATGAGCAGTTCTTC. Amino acids: CASSGGTRNSYNEQFF. This rearrangement joins TRBV12-3 or TRBV12-4 to TRBJ2-1, with D possibly being TRBD1 or TRBD2 (6 bases each). V lost 5 bases and J lost 1, with 15 bases in between. The CDR3 spans 16 residues.

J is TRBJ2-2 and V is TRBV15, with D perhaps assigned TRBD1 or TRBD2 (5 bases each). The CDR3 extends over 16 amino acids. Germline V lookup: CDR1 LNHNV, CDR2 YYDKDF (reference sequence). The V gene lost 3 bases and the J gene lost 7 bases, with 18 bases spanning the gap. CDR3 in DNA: TGTGCCACCAGCAGGGAACCGTGGGGGACGAACGGGGAGCTGTTTTTT. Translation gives CATSREPWGTNGELFF.

The CDR3 sequence: CASSLTSTGGEQYF. The CDR3 nucleotides read TGTGCCAGCAGCCTTACTTCCACGGGCGGCGAGCAGTACTTC. The chain combines TRBV11-2 with TRBJ2-7; D ambiguous. Germline assignment: CDR1 SGHAT and CDR2 FQNNGV. The CDR3 loop spans 14 amino acids. V was clipped by 5 bases and J by 6 bases, with 17 bases between them.

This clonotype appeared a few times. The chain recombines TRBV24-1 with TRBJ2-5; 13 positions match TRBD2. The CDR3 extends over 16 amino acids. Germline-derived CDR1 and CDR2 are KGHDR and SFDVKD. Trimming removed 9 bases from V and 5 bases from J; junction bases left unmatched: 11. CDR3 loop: CATAKTSGRRWETQYF. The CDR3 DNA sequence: TGTGCCACCGCGAAGACTAGCGGGAGGCGATGGGAGACCCAGTACTTC.

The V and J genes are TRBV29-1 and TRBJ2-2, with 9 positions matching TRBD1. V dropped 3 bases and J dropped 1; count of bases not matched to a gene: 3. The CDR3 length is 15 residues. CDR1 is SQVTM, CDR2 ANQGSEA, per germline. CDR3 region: CSVDGTGLNTGELFF. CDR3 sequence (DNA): TGCAGCGTTGACGGGACAGGGCTGAACACCGGGGAGCTGTTTTTT.